The T cell receptor beta chain under discussion was sequenced for a study of radiation and T cells in renal cell carcinoma. In this sample, this clone turned up a few times. Its antigen is undetermined. The table came from immunoSEQ multiplex PCR; TCRdb's copy has only in-frame clones and leaves some out. The sample comprises about 78,000 clones, roughly nine tenths of which are singletons, and nearly 6% rests with the top ten. Stated time point: blood 4 weeks post-SBRT, at nephrectomy. Specified treatment: 15 Gy SBRT to primary tumor, nephrectomy 4 weeks later. Nephrectomy followed 15 Gy stereotactic body radiation by 4 weeks. The tumor was a clear cell renal cell carcinoma. Study-wide results and caveats: In blood, top tumor clones expanded by 2 weeks, shrinking by 4. Without pretreatment biopsies, baseline tumor clonotype presence was undetermined.

Germline V gene lookup returns CDR1 GTSNPN and CDR2 SVGIG (reference sequence). There are 15 residues in the CDR3. V gave up 0 bases and J gave up 0 bases, with 11 bases separating them. Sequencing was performed on blood, taken from a patient whose treatment included radiotherapy and nephrectomy. The source of this sequence is a woman in her 70s with renal cell carcinoma. This sequence joins TRBV30 and TRBJ1-1; no clear D gene. CDR3 sequence: CAWSVRLGLNTEAFF. The DNA for the CDR3 is TGTGCCTGGAGTGTACGACTGGGGTTGAACACTGAAGCTTTCTTT.